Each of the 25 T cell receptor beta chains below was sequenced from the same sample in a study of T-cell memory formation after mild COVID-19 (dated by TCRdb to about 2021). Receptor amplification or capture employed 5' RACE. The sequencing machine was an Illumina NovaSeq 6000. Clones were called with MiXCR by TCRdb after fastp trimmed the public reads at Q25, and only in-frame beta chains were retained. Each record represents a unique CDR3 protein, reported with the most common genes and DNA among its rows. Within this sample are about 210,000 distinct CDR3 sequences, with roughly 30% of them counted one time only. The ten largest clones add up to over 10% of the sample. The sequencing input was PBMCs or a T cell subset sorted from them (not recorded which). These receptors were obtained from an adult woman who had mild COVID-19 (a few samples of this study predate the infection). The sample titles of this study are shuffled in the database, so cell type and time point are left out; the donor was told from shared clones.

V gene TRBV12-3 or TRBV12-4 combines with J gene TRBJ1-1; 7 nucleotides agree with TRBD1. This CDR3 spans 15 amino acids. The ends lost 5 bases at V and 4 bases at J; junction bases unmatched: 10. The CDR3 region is CASSATGQVSTEAFF. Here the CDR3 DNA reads TGTGCCAGCAGTGCGACAGGGCAGGTGTCCACTGAAGCTTTCTTT.

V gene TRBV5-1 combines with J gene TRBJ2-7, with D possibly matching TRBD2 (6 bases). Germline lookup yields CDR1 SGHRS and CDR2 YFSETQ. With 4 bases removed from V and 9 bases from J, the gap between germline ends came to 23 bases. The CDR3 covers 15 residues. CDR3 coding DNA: TGCGCCAGCAGCCCCGGGGGAAGCGGACCACGAGGGCAGTACTTC. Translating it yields CASSPGGSGPRGQYF.

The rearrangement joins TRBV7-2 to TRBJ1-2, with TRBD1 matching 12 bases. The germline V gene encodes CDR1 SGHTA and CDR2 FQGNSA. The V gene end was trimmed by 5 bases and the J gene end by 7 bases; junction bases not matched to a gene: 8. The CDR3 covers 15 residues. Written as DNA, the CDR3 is TGTGCCAGCAGCCCTCCGGGACAGGGGGCCGGTGGCTACACCTTC. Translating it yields CASSPPGQGAGGYTF.

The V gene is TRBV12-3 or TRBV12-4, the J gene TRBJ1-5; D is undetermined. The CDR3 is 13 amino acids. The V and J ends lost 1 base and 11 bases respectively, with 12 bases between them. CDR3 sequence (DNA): TGTGCCAGCAGTTTAGGGGGTCCGCCGGCCCAGCATTTT. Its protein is CASSLGGPPAQHF.

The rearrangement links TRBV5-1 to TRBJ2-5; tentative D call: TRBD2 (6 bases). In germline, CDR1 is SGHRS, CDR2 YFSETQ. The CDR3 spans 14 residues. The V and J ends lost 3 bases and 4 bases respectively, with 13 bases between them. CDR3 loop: CASSSRGTGETQYF. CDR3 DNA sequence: TGCGCCAGCAGCTCCCGCGGGACGGGAGAGACCCAGTACTTC.

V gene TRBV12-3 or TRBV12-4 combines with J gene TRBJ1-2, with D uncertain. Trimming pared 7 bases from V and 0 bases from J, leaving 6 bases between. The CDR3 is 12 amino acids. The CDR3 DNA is TGTGCCAGCAAGGGAACTAACTATGGCTACACCTTC. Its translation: CASKGTNYGYTF.

CDR3 region: CASSPYRGSGDIQYF. The CDR3 DNA sequence: TGCGCCAGCAGCCCATACAGGGGATCCGGGGACATTCAGTACTTC. V is TRBV5-1 and J is TRBJ2-4, with 7 bases matching TRBD1. V lost 4 bases, J lost 8 bases, and 12 bases stayed unmatched. The CDR3 spans 15 residues. CDR1 is SGHRS, CDR2 YFSETQ, per germline.

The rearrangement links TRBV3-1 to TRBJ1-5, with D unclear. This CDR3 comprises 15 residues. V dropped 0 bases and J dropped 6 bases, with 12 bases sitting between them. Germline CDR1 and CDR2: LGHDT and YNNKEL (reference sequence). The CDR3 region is CASSQEWGAGQPQHF. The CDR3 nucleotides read TGTGCCAGCAGCCAAGAGTGGGGTGCAGGTCAGCCCCAGCATTTT. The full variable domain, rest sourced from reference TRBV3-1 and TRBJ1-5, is DTAVSQTPKYLVTQMGNDKSIKCEQNLGHDTMYWYKQDSKKFLKIMFSYNNKELIINETVPNRFSPKSPDKAHLNLHINSLELGDSAVYFCASSQEWGAGQPQHFGDGTRLSIL.

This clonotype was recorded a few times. The CDR3: CSARDALGRRGRLHTDTQYF. The DNA of the CDR3 is TGCAGTGCTAGAGATGCCCTGGGGCGACGCGGGAGACTTCACACAGATACGCAGTATTTT. The V call is TRBV20-1, the J call TRBJ2-3; 7 bases align to TRBD2. The CDR3 has 20 amino acids. With 0 bases clipped from V and 2 bases from J, the junction kept 20 bases outside the gene matches. The germline CDR1 and CDR2 sequences are DFQATT and SNEGSKA (reference sequence).

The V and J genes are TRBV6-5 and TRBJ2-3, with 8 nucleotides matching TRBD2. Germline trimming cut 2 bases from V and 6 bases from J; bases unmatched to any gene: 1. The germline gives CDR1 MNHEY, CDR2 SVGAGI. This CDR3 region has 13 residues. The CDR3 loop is CASSYPGGDTQYF. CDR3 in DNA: TGTGCCAGCAGTTACCCGGGGGGGGATACGCAGTATTTT.

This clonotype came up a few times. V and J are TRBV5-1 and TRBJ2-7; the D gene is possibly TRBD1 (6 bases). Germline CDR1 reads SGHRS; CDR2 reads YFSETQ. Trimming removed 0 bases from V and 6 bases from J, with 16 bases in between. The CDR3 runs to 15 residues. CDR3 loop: CASSLAGTGQGEQYF. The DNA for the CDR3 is TGCGCCAGCAGCTTGGCCGGAACAGGGCAGGGCGAGCAGTACTTC.

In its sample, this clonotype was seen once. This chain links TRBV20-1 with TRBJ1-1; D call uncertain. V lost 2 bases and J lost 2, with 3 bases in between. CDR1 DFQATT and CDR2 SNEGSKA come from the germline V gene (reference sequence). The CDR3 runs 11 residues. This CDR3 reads CSARINTEAFF. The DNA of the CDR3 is TGCAGTGCTAGAATTAACACTGAAGCTTTCTTT.

Here the CDR3 reads CASSFWTSDTGELFF. Written as DNA, the CDR3 is TGTGCCAGCAGCTTTTGGACTAGCGACACCGGGGAGCTGTTTTTT. The chain employs TRBV7-2 and TRBJ2-2, with 9 bases fitting TRBD2. Germline V CDR1 and CDR2: SGHTA, FQGNSA. The length of the CDR3 is 15 residues. The ends lost 3 bases at V and 3 bases at J; junction bases unmatched: 2.

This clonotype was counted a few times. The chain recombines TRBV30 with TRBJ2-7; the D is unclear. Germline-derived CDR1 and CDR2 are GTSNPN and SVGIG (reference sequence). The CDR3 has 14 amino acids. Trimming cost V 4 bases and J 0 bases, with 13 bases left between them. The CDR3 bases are TGTGCCTGGAATTATTCCCCTAGCTCCTACGAGCAGTACTTC. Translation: CAWNYSPSSYEQYF.

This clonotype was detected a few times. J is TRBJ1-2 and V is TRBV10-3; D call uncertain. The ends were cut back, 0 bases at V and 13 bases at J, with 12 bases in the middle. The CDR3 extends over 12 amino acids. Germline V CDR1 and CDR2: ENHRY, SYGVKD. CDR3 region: CAISESGWVSTF. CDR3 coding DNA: TGTGCCATCAGTGAGTCGGGGTGGGTTTCCACCTTC.

CDR3 sequence (DNA): TGCGCCAGCAGCCTACTCGGACTAGCGATGAACACCGGGGAGCTGTTTTTT. Translating gives CASSLLGLAMNTGELFF. This rearrangement joins TRBV5-1 to TRBJ2-2; 9 bases are shared with TRBD2. V shed 4 bases and J 1 base; nucleotides not matched to a gene: 8. The CDR3 is 17 amino acids. Germline-derived CDR1 and CDR2 are SGHRS and YFSETQ.

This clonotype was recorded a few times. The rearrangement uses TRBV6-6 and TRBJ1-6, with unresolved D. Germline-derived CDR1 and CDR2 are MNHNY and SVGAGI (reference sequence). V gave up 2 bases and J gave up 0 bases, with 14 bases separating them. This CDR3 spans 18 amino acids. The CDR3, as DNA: TGTGCCAGCAGTTACCTGAGTGGGTCGAGCTCCTATAATTCACCCCTCCACTTT. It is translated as CASSYLSGSSSYNSPLHF.

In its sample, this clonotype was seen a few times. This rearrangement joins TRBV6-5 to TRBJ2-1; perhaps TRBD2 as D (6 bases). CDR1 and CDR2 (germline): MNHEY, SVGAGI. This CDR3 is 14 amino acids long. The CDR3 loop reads CAVRGSHIGSEQFF. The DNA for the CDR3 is TGTGCGGTGCGGGGAAGCCATATAGGGAGTGAGCAGTTCTTC.

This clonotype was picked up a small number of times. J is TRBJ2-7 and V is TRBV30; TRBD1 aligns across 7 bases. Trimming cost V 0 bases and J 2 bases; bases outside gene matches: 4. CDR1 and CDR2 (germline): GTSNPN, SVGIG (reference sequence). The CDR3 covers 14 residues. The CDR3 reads CAWSVGQGAYEQYF. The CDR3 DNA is TGTGCCTGGAGTGTTGGTCAGGGGGCCTACGAGCAGTACTTC.

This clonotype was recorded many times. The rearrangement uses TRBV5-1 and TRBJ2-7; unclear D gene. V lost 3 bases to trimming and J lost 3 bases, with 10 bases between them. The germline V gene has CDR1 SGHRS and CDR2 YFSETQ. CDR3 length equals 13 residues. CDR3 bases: TGCGCCAGCAGCTCACACGACGGCTACGAGCAGTACTTC. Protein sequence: CASSSHDGYEQYF.

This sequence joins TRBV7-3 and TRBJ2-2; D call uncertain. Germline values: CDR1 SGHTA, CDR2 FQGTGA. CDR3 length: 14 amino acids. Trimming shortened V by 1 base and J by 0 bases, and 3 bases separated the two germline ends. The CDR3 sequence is CASSLMANTGELFF. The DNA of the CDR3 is TGTGCCAGCAGCTTAATGGCGAACACCGGGGAGCTGTTTTTT.

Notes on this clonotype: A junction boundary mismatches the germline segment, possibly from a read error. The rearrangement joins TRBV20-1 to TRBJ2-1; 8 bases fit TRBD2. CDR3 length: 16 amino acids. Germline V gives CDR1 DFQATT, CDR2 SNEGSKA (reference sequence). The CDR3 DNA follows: TGCAGTGCTGGAGAGGTGGGTGGCGGGGGGTTCAATGAGCAGTTCTTC. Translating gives CSAGEVGGGGFNEQFF.

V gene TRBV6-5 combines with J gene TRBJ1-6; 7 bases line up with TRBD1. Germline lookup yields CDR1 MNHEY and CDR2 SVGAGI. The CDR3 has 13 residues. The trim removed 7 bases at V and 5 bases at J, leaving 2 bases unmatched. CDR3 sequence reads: CASNQGDNSPLHF. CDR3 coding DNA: TGTGCCAGCAACCAGGGGGATAATTCACCCCTCCACTTT.

CDR3 amino acids: CASSLGPTRLNTGELFF. The CDR3 bases are TGTGCCAGCAGCTTAGGTCCGACAAGACTAAACACCGGGGAGCTGTTTTTT. This chain links TRBV7-3 with TRBJ2-2, with a possible D match to TRBD2 (5 bases). Trimming left V 2 bases short and J 2 bases short, with 15 bases between. The germline V gene has CDR1 SGHTA and CDR2 FQGTGA. The CDR3 spans 17 residues.

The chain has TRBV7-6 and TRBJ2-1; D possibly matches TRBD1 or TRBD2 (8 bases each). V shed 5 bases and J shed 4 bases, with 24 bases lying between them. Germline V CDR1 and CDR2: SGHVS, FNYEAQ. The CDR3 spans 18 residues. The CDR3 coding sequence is TGTGCCAGCAGCACACAACGGGGGGGACAGGATAATTACAATGAGCAGTTCTTC. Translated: CASSTQRGGQDNYNEQFF.